This passage covers 28 T cell receptor beta chains from one sample sequenced in a study of T cells in Graves' hyperthyroidism and ophthalmopathy. Amplified regions were TCR beta CDR3 sequences from RNA transcripts. During a first-round RT-PCR of the TCR CDR3, the HTBI primer set was used. TCRdb analysed the multiplex PCR reads with MiXCR anew, one entry per CDR3 protein. The sample shows roughly 180,000 distinct CDR3 sequences, about 9% of them seen only once. The sample taken for sequencing was blood. These receptors were obtained from a woman aged 18-29 years with Graves' hyperthyroidism that later progressed to Graves' ophthalmopathy.

This clonotype was detected many times. The V gene is TRBV5-1, the J gene TRBJ2-7; tentatively, D is TRBD1 or TRBD2 (5 bases each). V was clipped by 4 bases and J by 0 bases, with 11 bases between them. The CDR3 spans 14 residues. Germline-derived CDR1 and CDR2 are SGHRS and YFSETQ. In DNA, the CDR3 is TGCGCCAGCAGCCGGGACCGCAGCTCCTACGAGCAGTACTTC. This translates into CASSRDRSSYEQYF.

This clonotype came up many times. CDR3 amino acids: CSAHSGGIYEQYF. CDR3 nucleotide sequence: TGCAGTGCTCATAGCGGGGGGATCTACGAGCAGTACTTC. The chain is built from TRBV20-1 and TRBJ2-7; 10 bases align to TRBD2. CDR1 is DFQATT and CDR2 is SNEGSKA in the germline V gene (reference sequence). After removal of 5 bases from V and 3 bases from J, the junction contained 4 bases not matched to a gene. The CDR3 extends over 13 amino acids.

This clonotype was seen many times. V usage is TRBV7-8 and J usage is TRBJ2-2; possibly TRBD1 for D (6 bases). The CDR3 totals 17 residues. Germline assignment: CDR1 SGHVS and CDR2 FQNEAQ. V gave up 5 bases and J gave up 0 bases, with 16 bases separating them. The CDR3 loop reads CASSPYPDSANTGELFF. Written as DNA, the CDR3 is TGTGCCAGCAGCCCCTACCCGGACAGCGCGAACACCGGGGAGCTGTTTTTT.

The chain has TRBV6-1 and TRBJ1-4; a possible D gene is TRBD1 (5 bases). This CDR3 comprises 14 residues. Trimming took 9 bases from V and 3 from J, leaving 14 bases between them. CDR1 is MNHNS, CDR2 SASEGT, per germline. Here the CDR3 reads CASKRGLANEKLFF. The DNA of the CDR3 is TGTGCCAGTAAGAGGGGTTTAGCTAATGAAAAACTGTTTTTT.

This clonotype showed up many times. This chain connects TRBV6-1 to TRBJ1-2, with 8 bases identical to TRBD1. The ends lost 5 bases at V and 8 bases at J; junction bases unmatched: 7. Germline V gene data show CDR1 as MNHNS and CDR2 as SASEGT. CDR3 length: 13 amino acids. CDR3 residues: CASSPGQARGYTF. CDR3 coding DNA: TGTGCCAGCAGTCCGGGACAGGCTCGGGGCTACACCTTC.

The table lists this clonotype with many counts. This chain uses TRBV7-3 with TRBJ2-2; D might be TRBD1 (5 bases). This CDR3 contains 16 residues. V lost 0 bases and J lost 1, with 9 bases in between. CDR1 is SGHTA and CDR2 is FQGTGA in the germline V gene. CDR3 in DNA: TGTGCCAGCAGCTTAACGCGGACAATGAACACCGGGGAGCTGTTTTTT. This translates into CASSLTRTMNTGELFF.

Points on this clonotype: One junction end disagrees with the germline gene, perhaps due to a read error. The V call is TRBV15, the J call TRBJ1-2; D is perhaps TRBD1 (6 bases). From germline, CDR1 is LNHNV and CDR2 YYDKDF (reference sequence). The CDR3 spans 15 residues. CDR3 loop: CATSGDLRTVGGYTF. CDR3 nucleotides: TGTGCCACCAGCGGAGATCTAAGGACAGTGGGAGGCTACACCTTC.

The chain is built from TRBV2 and TRBJ2-5; D not resolved. Germline V gene sequence: CDR1 SNHLY, CDR2 FYNNEI. CDR3 length equals 11 residues. Deletions cut 8 bases from V and 5 bases from J, with 9 bases between. Here the CDR3 reads CASELRETQYF. The CDR3 bases are TGTGCCAGCGAGCTCCGGGAGACCCAGTACTTC.

The sample holds many counts of this clonotype. The chain employs TRBV15 and TRBJ2-1, with D hard to call. Germline lookup yields CDR1 LNHNV and CDR2 YYDKDF (reference sequence). The CDR3 sequence is 17 residues long. Trimming cost V 2 bases and J 1 base, with 15 bases left between them. The CDR3 sequence: CATSRTWATSSYNEQFF. For the CDR3, the DNA is TGTGCCACCAGCAGAACCTGGGCTACTTCTTCCTACAATGAGCAGTTCTTC.

This clonotype was detected ten times or more. The gene calls are TRBV2 and TRBJ1-5, with D unclear. There are 15 residues in the CDR3. CDR1 is SNHLY and CDR2 is FYNNEI in the germline V gene. V was shortened by 4 bases and J by 1 base, with 11 bases between the two germline ends. For the CDR3, the DNA is TGTGCCAGCAGTGGGGTAATCATGAGCAATCAGCCCCAGCATTTT. Protein product: CASSGVIMSNQPQHF.

The table lists this clonotype with many counts. This chain links TRBV6-5 with TRBJ2-2; 8 bases align to TRBD2. The junction had 5 bases not matched to a gene; V was cut back by 1 base and J by 7 bases. The CDR3 covers 15 residues. The germline V gene encodes CDR1 MNHEY and CDR2 SVGAGI. This CDR3 reads CASSYWRGAGGELFF. CDR3 in DNA: TGTGCCAGCAGTTACTGGCGGGGGGCTGGCGGGGAGCTGTTTTTT.

This clonotype has ten or more counts. The rearrangement joins TRBV29-1 to TRBJ2-7; 11 bases map to TRBD2. V trimming: 1 base; J trimming: 2 bases; junction bases outside the gene matches: 4. The CDR3 length is 15 residues. Germline V gene sequence: CDR1 SQVTM, CDR2 ANQGSEA. The CDR3: CSVEVGTSGTYEQYF. The DNA of the CDR3 is TGCAGCGTTGAAGTCGGGACTAGCGGCACCTACGAGCAGTACTTC.

This clonotype has ten or more counts. This chain uses TRBV2 with TRBJ1-1, with TRBD1 matching 8 bases. The CDR3 length is 14 residues. With 6 bases clipped from V and 6 bases from J, the junction kept 9 bases outside the gene matches. Germline assignment: CDR1 SNHLY and CDR2 FYNNEI. The CDR3 region has the DNA TGTGCCAGCAGGAGGGGACAGGTTGGGGCTGAAGCTTTCTTT. Translated: CASRRGQVGAEAFF.

In its sample, this clonotype was seen many times. The genes are TRBV20-1 and TRBJ2-7, with D possibly TRBD2 on 6 matching bases. CDR3 length equals 15 residues. Germline V lookup: CDR1 DFQATT, CDR2 SNEGSKA (reference sequence). V was trimmed by 0 bases and J by 0 bases, leaving 12 bases between them. The CDR3 here is CSARDWDFSSYEQYF. The CDR3 region has the DNA TGCAGTGCTAGAGATTGGGACTTCTCCTCCTACGAGCAGTACTTC.

V and J are TRBV30 and TRBJ2-4, with TRBD1 identical over 7 bases. Germline loops: CDR1 GTSNPN, CDR2 SVGIG (reference sequence). The CDR3 spans 14 residues. The V segment lost 3 bases and the J segment 4 bases; nucleotides outside the gene matches: 6. CDR3 sequence: CAWRTLGQKNIQYF. CDR3 sequence (DNA): TGTGCCTGGAGGACCCTGGGACAGAAAAACATTCAGTACTTC.

There are many counts of this clonotype. The rearrangement uses TRBV3-1 and TRBJ1-5; 7 bases align to TRBD1. CDR1 is LGHDT, CDR2 YNNKEL, per germline (reference sequence). The CDR3 totals 16 residues. V was clipped by 0 bases and J by 3 bases; unmatched bases: 5. The CDR3 protein is CASSQDPGGNNQPQHF. DNA of the CDR3: TGTGCCAGCAGCCAAGATCCAGGGGGGAACAATCAGCCCCAGCATTTT.

This chain connects TRBV28 to TRBJ2-7; D is uncertain. The CDR3 contains 13 residues. The germline V gene has CDR1 MDHEN and CDR2 SYDVKM. Trimming took 2 bases from V and 0 from J, leaving 5 bases between them. This chain's CDR3 is CASSLPLSYEQYF. Written as DNA, the CDR3 is TGTGCCAGCAGTTTACCCCTCTCCTACGAGCAGTACTTC.

This clonotype was found many times. This chain connects TRBV30 to TRBJ2-5; the D is unclear. The CDR3 runs to 13 residues. Germline V CDR1 and CDR2: GTSNPN, SVGIG (reference sequence). V was cut by 2 bases and J by 5 bases, with 12 bases left in between. DNA of the CDR3: TGTGCCTGGAGTACCCTAGTCGGGGAGACCCAGTACTTC. Translated, it gives CAWSTLVGETQYF.

This clonotype was observed a few times. V and J are TRBV7-6 and TRBJ2-6; 11 bases match TRBD1. Germline CDR1 SGHVS, CDR2 FNYEAQ. There are 19 residues in the CDR3. The J segment lost 1 base and the V segment lost 4 bases, leaving 9 bases of the junction unmatched. The CDR3 reads CASSYRTGGAGSGANVLTF. The CDR3 DNA follows: TGTGCCAGCAGCTACCGGACAGGGGGCGCTGGTTCTGGGGCCAACGTCCTGACTTTC.

This clonotype was detected many times. This chain links TRBV28 with TRBJ2-4, with TRBD1 matching 7 bases. The CDR3 loop spans 14 amino acids. Germline CDR1 MDHEN, CDR2 SYDVKM. After removal of 4 bases from V and 8 bases from J, the junction contained 8 bases not matched to a gene. CDR3 protein: CASSSQGSRDIQYF. In DNA form, the CDR3 reads TGTGCCAGCAGTTCACAGGGGTCAAGGGACATTCAGTACTTC.

CDR3 nucleotide sequence: TGTGCCAGCAGCTCCCGTTCCTATGGCTACACCTTC. Residues: CASSSRSYGYTF. The J gene is TRBJ1-2, the V gene TRBV5-4; D is ambiguous. The CDR3 covers 12 residues. Germline V gene lookup returns CDR1 SGHNT and CDR2 YYREEE (reference sequence). The V end lost 3 bases, the J end lost 4 bases, and 7 bases lay between the germline ends. The full variable domain, its missing parts supplied by reference TRBV5-4 and TRBJ1-2, is ETGVTQSPTHLIKTRGQQVTLRCSSQSGHNTVSWYQQALGQGPQFIFQYYREEENGRGNFPPRFSGLQFPNYSSELNVNALELDDSALYLCASSSRSYGYTFGSGTRLTVV.

This clonotype showed up many times. The V and J genes are TRBV6-9 and TRBJ1-1; D not certain. The CDR3 loop spans 12 amino acids. Trimming cost V 7 bases and J 5 bases, with 11 bases left between them. The germline gives CDR1 MNHGY, CDR2 SVAAGI. The CDR3 loop reads CASTSDGTEAFF. The DNA for the CDR3 is TGTGCCAGCACATCGGACGGGACTGAAGCTTTCTTT.

This clonotype was seen ten or more times. This sequence joins TRBV19 and TRBJ1-1, with TRBD1 as a possible D gene (5 bases). Trimming shortened V by 9 bases and J by 2 bases, and 13 bases separated the two germline ends. The CDR3 covers 13 residues. Germline values: CDR1 LNHDA, CDR2 SQIVND (reference sequence). CDR3 amino acids: CASSPGVNTEAFF. Written as DNA, the CDR3 is TGTGCCAGCAGCCCGGGGGTAAACACTGAAGCTTTCTTT.

This clonotype was seen repeatedly, ten times or more. J is TRBJ2-7 and V is TRBV2, with 8 bases matching TRBD1. This CDR3 contains 14 residues. CDR1 SNHLY and CDR2 FYNNEI come from the germline V gene. V dropped 5 bases and J dropped 2; count of bases not matched to a gene: 5. The CDR3 DNA reads as TGTGCCAGCAGTCCCGGACAGGGCCCCTACGAGCAGTACTTC. Translation gives CASSPGQGPYEQYF.

Only a few counts were recorded for this clonotype. This chain's CDR3 is CASSVGTYQETQYF. Written as DNA, the CDR3 is TGTGCCAGCAGCGTGGGAACCTACCAAGAGACCCAGTACTTC. The chain couples TRBV9 to TRBJ2-5; D is uncertain. The V and J ends lost 2 bases and 0 bases respectively, with 8 bases between them. This CDR3 is 14 amino acids long. The germline gives CDR1 SGDLS, CDR2 YYNGEE.

In this sample, this clonotype turned up many times. The chain employs TRBV7-6 and TRBJ2-1, with D possibly being TRBD2 (6 bases). The CDR3 is made up of 18 amino acids. CDR1 is SGHVS and CDR2 is FNYEAQ in the germline V gene. Trimming took off 1 base at V and 4 bases at J, with 20 bases between the two ends. CDR3 nucleotide sequence: TGTGCCAGCAGCTTAGGGGCACTTCGCGGGAAAAGGTACAATGAGCAGTTCTTC. Translated, it gives CASSLGALRGKRYNEQFF. The variable domain in full, with the rest retrieved from reference TRBV7-6 and TRBJ2-1, is GAGVSQSPRYKVTKRGQDVALRCDPISGHVSLYWYRQALGQGPEFLTYFNYEAQQDKSGLPNDRFSAERPEGSISTLTIQRTEQRDSAMYRCASSLGALRGKRYNEQFFGPGTRLTVL.

This clonotype occurred once. The chain links TRBV20-1 to TRBJ1-6; the match to TRBD1 covers 10 bases. From germline, CDR1 is DFQATT and CDR2 SNEGSKA (reference sequence). The junction had 3 bases not matched to a gene; V was cut back by 1 base and J by 6 bases. The CDR3 extends over 15 amino acids. CDR3 coding DNA: TGCAGTGCTAGAGGTGGGGACAGGGGTAATTCACCCCTCCACTTT. This codes for CSARGGDRGNSPLHF.

This clonotype was counted at least ten times. The CDR3 sequence: CSVPPRGQGSYGYTF. CDR3 sequence (DNA): TGCAGTGTCCCCCCAAGAGGTCAGGGGTCCTATGGCTACACCTTC. This chain joins TRBV20-1 and TRBJ1-2, with D perhaps TRBD1 (6 bases). Per germline, CDR1 DFQATT and CDR2 SNEGSKA (reference sequence). V was shortened by 7 bases and J by 4 bases, with 22 bases between the two germline ends. The CDR3 extends over 15 amino acids.